What follows describes a single TCR beta chain. What it binds is unknown. The entry originates in a study of shared clonotypes between healthy human individuals. For the study at large: Donors consisted of a couple of women and a few men between 18 and 49. Study results and caveats: All-four-donor shared clonotypes had higher generation probabilities than non-shared clonotypes did.

Recent acute infections and vaccinations were absent in the healthy HIV-negative adult donors. Profiling relied on immunoSEQ multiplex PCR, and the TCRdb table lists in-frame clones only, not all of them. The repertoire holds some 2,000,000 clones, with approximately 94% as singletons. CDR3 length: 13 amino acids. V was trimmed by 5 bases and J by 10 bases, leaving 15 bases between them. CDR1 and CDR2 (germline): SGHAT, FQNNGV. What was sequenced was naive CD4+ T cells sorted from blood. Sample subset: CD45RA+ positively selected. This chain connects TRBV11-2 to TRBJ2-1; the D is unclear. The sequence derives from a man younger than 35 in good health. The CDR3 is CASSPQWSAEQFF. The CDR3 bases are TGTGCCAGCAGCCCCCAGTGGAGCGCAGAGCAGTTCTTC. The full variable domain, in which reference TRBV11-2 and TRBJ2-1 provide the parts outside the CDR3, is EAGVAQSPRYKIIEKRQSVAFWCNPISGHATLYWYQQILGQGPKLLIQFQNNGVVDDSQLPKDRFSAERLKGVDSTLKIQPAKLEDSAVYLCASSPQWSAEQFFGPGTRLTVL.